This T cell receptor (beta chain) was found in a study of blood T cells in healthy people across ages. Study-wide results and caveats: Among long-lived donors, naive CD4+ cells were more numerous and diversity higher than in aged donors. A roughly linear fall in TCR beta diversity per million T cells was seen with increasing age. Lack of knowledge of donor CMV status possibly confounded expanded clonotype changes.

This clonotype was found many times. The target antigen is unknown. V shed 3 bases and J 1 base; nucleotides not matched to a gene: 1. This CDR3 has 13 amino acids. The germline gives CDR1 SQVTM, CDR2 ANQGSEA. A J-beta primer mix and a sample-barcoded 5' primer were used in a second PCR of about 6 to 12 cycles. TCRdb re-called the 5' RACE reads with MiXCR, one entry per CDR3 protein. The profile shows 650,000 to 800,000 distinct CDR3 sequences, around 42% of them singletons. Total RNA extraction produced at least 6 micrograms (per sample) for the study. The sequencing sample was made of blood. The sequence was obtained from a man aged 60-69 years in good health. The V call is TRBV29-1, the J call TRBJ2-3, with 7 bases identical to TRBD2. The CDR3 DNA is TGCAGCGTTGAGGGAGGGCGCACAGATACGCAGTATTTT. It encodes CSVEGGRTDTQYF.